A selection of T cell receptor beta chains follows, all from one sample in a study of blood T cell repertoires in COVID-19. Method: immunoSEQ multiplex PCR; TCRdb's copy keeps in-frame clones and lacks some. The sample records approximately 97,000 clones, approximately 90% being singletons. Source material: peripheral blood. All receptors derive from a man aged 55 to 70 with acute or convalescent COVID-19. Each CDR3 is given with its conserved first and last residue. D genes are given only for firm matches. Clone size is stated in some rows and not others, as once, few, many or a class when expanded.

V	D	size	J	CDR3	DNA
TRBV7-8	TRBD1	.	TRBJ1-3	CASSLQLGTGGINTIYF	TGTGCCAGCAGCCTACAACTAGGGACAGGGGGAATAAACACCATATATTTT
TRBV20-1	TRBD2	.	TRBJ2-3	CSASPSGRTTDTQYF	TGCAGTGCTAGTCCTAGCGGGCGGACCACAGATACGCAGTATTTT
TRBV3-1/TRBV3-2	TRBD1	.	TRBJ1-2	CASSHSATQSWTGNFGYTF	TGTGCCAGCAGCCATTCAGCGACCCAATCATGGACAGGGAATTTCGGCTACACCTTC
TRBV11-2	.	.	TRBJ1-2	CASSQNREGYTF	TGTGCCAGCAGCCAAAACAGGGAAGGCTACACCTTC
TRBV27	TRBD1	.	TRBJ1-1	CASSTYKVTGARETEAFF	TGTGCCAGCAGTACCTATAAAGTGACAGGGGCGCGAGAGACTGAAGCTTTCTTT
TRBV18	.	.	TRBJ2-1	CASSPPGRDTDNEQFF	TGTGCCAGCTCACCCCCCGGACGGGACACAGACAATGAGCAGTTCTTC
TRBV4-2	TRBD1	.	TRBJ2-1	CASSQGRQGSYNEQFF	TGTGCCAGCAGCCAAGGTCGACAGGGGAGCTACAATGAGCAGTTCTTC
TRBV9	TRBD2	.	TRBJ2-2	CASSAQAGGSGGELFF	TGTGCCAGCAGCGCCCAAGCGGGGGGATCCGGCGGGGAGCTGTTTTTT
TRBV3-1/TRBV3-2	.	.	TRBJ1-2	CASSQVGSEAVWRYTF	TGTGCCAGCAGCCAAGTCGGCAGTGAGGCGGTATGGAGGTACACCTTC
TRBV7-8	TRBD2	.	TRBJ2-3	CASSLKPSGGAGTDTQYF	TGTGCCAGCAGCTTAAAGCCCAGCGGGGGGGCCGGTACAGATACGCAGTATTTT
TRBV7-2	.	.	TRBJ1-1	CASRRDTSSAEEAFF	TGTGCCAGCAGACGAGACACCTCCTCGGCAGAGGAAGCTTTCTTT
TRBV19	.	once	TRBJ1-5	CASSIASSNQPQHF	TGTGCCAGTAGTATTGCCAGTAGCAATCAGCCCCAGCATTTT
TRBV6-6	.	.	TRBJ1-2	CASSYGADFYGYTF	TGTGCCAGCAGTTACGGGGCAGACTTCTATGGCTACACCTTC
TRBV2	.	.	TRBJ1-1	CATHPGGSAEAFF	TGTGCCACGCACCCTGGAGGGTCCGCTGAAGCTTTCTTT
TRBV7-8	.	.	TRBJ1-2	CASSLEDSPGYGYTF	TGTGCCAGCAGCTTAGAGGACAGCCCTGGGTATGGCTACACCTTC
TRBV29-1	.	.	TRBJ2-3	CSVEATDTQYF	TGCAGCGTTGAAGCTACAGATACGCAGTATTTT
TRBV29-1	TRBD1	few	TRBJ2-7	CSVAGQGYVEQYF	TGCAGCGTCGCGGGACAGGGATATGTCGAGCAGTACTTC
TRBV9	TRBD1	.	TRBJ1-6	CASSGTTGGSSPLHF	TGTGCCAGCAGCGGAACGACAGGGGGCTCTTCACCCCTCCACTTT
TRBV19	.	.	TRBJ1-2	CASSIKVTSGYTF	TGTGCCAGTAGTATAAAAGTAACGAGTGGCTACACCTTC
TRBV6-5	TRBD1	.	TRBJ1-1	CASSSGTGRTEAFF	TGTGCCAGCAGCTCCGGGACAGGGAGAACTGAAGCTTTCTTT
TRBV7-9	TRBD2	.	TRBJ2-2	CASGSGGPGELFF	TGTGCCAGCGGTAGCGGGGGGCCCGGGGAGCTGTTTTTT
TRBV6-4	TRBD2	once	TRBJ2-2	CASSPGRLIGELFF	TGTGCCAGCAGCCCCGGGAGGTTGATCGGGGAGCTGTTTTTT
TRBV28	.	.	TRBJ1-5	CASSSGSNQPQHF	TGTGCCAGCAGTTCCGGTAGCAATCAGCCCCAGCATTTT
TRBV25-1	.	.	TRBJ1-1	CASSEGEDREAFF	TGTGCCAGCAGTGAAGGGGAGGATCGTGAAGCTTTCTTT
TRBV6-6	.	.	TRBJ1-5	CASSYSTGVSNQPQHF	TGTGCCAGCAGTTACTCGACGGGGGTTAGCAATCAGCCCCAGCATTTT
TRBV18	.	.	TRBJ1-4	CASSPPSSVTNEKLFF	TGTGCCAGCTCACCACCTTCAAGCGTAACTAATGAAAAACTGTTTTTT
TRBV7-2	TRBD1	once	TRBJ1-2	CASSIGTGARGYTF	TGTGCCAGCAGCATAGGGACAGGGGCTCGCGGCTACACCTTC
TRBV19	TRBD1	.	TRBJ1-1	CASKEGAGNTEAFF	TGTGCTTCTAAGGAGGGGGCAGGGAACACTGAAGCTTTCTTT
TRBV25-1	.	few	TRBJ1-1	CASSVGGGMVNTEAFF	TGTGCCAGCTCGGTTGGGGGGGGAATGGTGAACACTGAAGCTTTCTTT
TRBV6-5	TRBD1	.	TRBJ1-6	CASSRRTGRNSPLHF	TGTGCCAGCAGTCGCCGGACAGGGAGGAATTCACCCCTCCACTTT
TRBV6-5	TRBD1	.	TRBJ1-1	CASSPGTGLGAFF	TGTGCCAGCAGTCCCGGGACAGGTTTGGGTGCTTTCTTT
TRBV5-8	TRBD1	few	TRBJ1-2	CASSFFRDRAIFNYGYTF	TGTGCCAGCAGCTTCTTCCGGGACAGGGCGATTTTTAACTATGGCTACACCTTC
TRBV20-1	.	.	TRBJ1-1	CSPFLNTEAFF	TGCAGCCCTTTCCTGAACACTGAAGCTTTCTTT
TRBV5-1	.	.	TRBJ2-3	CASSLDSITDTQYF	TGCGCCAGCAGCTTGGACAGCATCACAGATACGCAGTATTTT
TRBV9	.	.	TRBJ2-1	CASSVAGDNEQFF	TGTGCCAGCAGCGTAGCGGGGGACAATGAGCAGTTCTTC
TRBV18	.	.	TRBJ1-5	CASSPGAQGNQPQHF	TGTGCCAGCTCACCAGGGGCGCAGGGGAATCAGCCCCAGCATTTT
TRBV6-5	TRBD1	.	TRBJ2-1	CASRDRGSYNEQFF	TGTGCCAGCAGAGACAGGGGAAGCTACAATGAGCAGTTCTTC
TRBV19	.	.	TRBJ1-3	CASSTNRRGSGNTIYF	TGTGCCAGTAGTACCAACCGACGGGGCTCTGGAAACACCATATATTTT
TRBV7-9	TRBD1	.	TRBJ1-2	CASSIPRGQYYGYTF	TGTGCCAGCAGCATCCCCAGGGGGCAATACTATGGCTACACCTTC
TRBV30	.	.	TRBJ1-1	CAWSVQQNTEAFF	TGTGCCTGGAGTGTACAACAGAACACTGAAGCTTTCTTT
TRBV12-3/TRBV12-4	TRBD1	.	TRBJ2-7	CASSFLGQGLYF	TGTGCCAGCAGTTTCCTAGGACAGGGACTGTACTTC
TRBV6-5	.	.	TRBJ1-2	CASTTAANYGYTF	TGTGCCAGCACCACCGCGGCTAACTATGGCTACACCTTC
TRBV5-1	TRBD1	.	TRBJ1-2	CASSSEGQGNYGYTF	TGCGCCAGCAGCTCGGAAGGACAGGGCAACTATGGCTACACCTTC
TRBV19	.	.	TRBJ1-5	CASSLGRGQPQHF	TGTGCCAGTAGTCTAGGGAGAGGACAGCCCCAGCATTTT